This T cell receptor beta chain was sequenced for a study of T cells after yellow fever vaccination (dated by TCRdb to the late 2010s). Regarding the research as a whole: Libraries from fractions with low cell numbers were prepared with the SMART-Seq v4 Ultra Low Input RNA kit. To follow T-cell clones before and after both primary and booster YFV17D yellow fever vaccination, bulk TCR alpha and beta repertoires underwent longitudinal sequencing. Blood was drawn at multiple timepoints before and after primary and secondary immunization, with bulk PBMC replicates and cell subsets isolated. Two healthy male donors, one aged 18 to 30 and one aged 30 to 40 years, made up the cohort.

Sample treatment or condition, as interpreted from the label and publication: live attenuated yellow fever vaccine strain. A standard Ficoll-Paque protocol was used to isolate PBMCs from peripheral blood. CD4 and CD8 T-cell fractions were isolated with Dynabeads CD4 and CD8 positive selection kits. TriZol was used to extract RNA from bulk PBMCs, from CD4 and CD8 fractions, and from dextramer-positive and dextramer-negative fractions. TCR cDNA was synthesized by 5'RACE template switching, which introduced a universal primer site and unique molecular identifiers. cDNA synthesis was primed from both the TCR alpha and TCR beta constant segments. Two PCR steps were used to amplify libraries, with sample barcodes and sequencing adapters being added in the second step. Libraries were sequenced on Illumina HiSeq 2500 (2x100 bp) or NovaSeq (2x150 bp). Per the original workflow: Demultiplexing of reads and collapsing into UMI consensus sequences were performed with MIGEC, and V(D)J alignment was carried out with MiXCR. Clonotypes responding to the vaccine were identified with edgeR on replicate PBMC samples, with the criteria of FDR below 0.01 and a log2 fold change above 5 up to day 15. Each bulk clonotype received a CD4 or CD8 identity based on whether the sequenced CD4 or CD8 repertoire contained that clonotype at higher abundance. TCRdb passed the public sequencing reads through fastp at Q25 and MiXCR, retaining productive beta sequences. Rows matching on CDR3 protein sequence are summarized as one entry with the most common DNA and genes. These V and J calls derive from TCRdb rather than the authors' analysis. Here the sample has 50,000 or so distinct CDR3 sequences; 7.4% occur a single time. 28% of the sample rests with the top ten.

According to the germline V gene (reference sequence), CDR1 reads SEHNR and CDR2 reads FQNEAQ. The CDR3 measures 17 amino acids from cysteine to phenylalanine. CDR3 DNA is the only sequence kept; it has 51 bases, read in frame from the first base. V and J are trimmed by 4 bases and 5 bases, and the gene matches miss 6 bases of the junction. This clonotype was detected a few times. This receptor's antigen is unknown. Base qualities are not at hand, and no much larger clone is one base apart. What the research found in general, with its limitations: The secondary T-cell response was weaker than the primary response but faster, peaking on day 5 instead of day 15. A small fraction of clonotypes showed up in both the CD4 and CD8 compartments, probably as a result of convergent recombination. Only a couple of donors were included in the study, so the extent to which the findings can be generalized is limited. FACS-sorted repertoires could contain abundant contaminating clonotypes from the bulk population, so computational filtering was required. After the booster, most clones that had expanded after primary vaccination were detected again (almost 97% of CD4 and around nine tenths of CD8), suggesting broad maintenance of memory.

The chain is encoded by TRBV7-9 joined to TRBJ2-2, and 14 junctional nucleotides match TRBD2. The sample in question was CD8+ T cells sorted from PBMCs, obtained around 16 days after the first yellow fever vaccination. The receptor was isolated from a man between 18 and 35 years old who received the YFV17D yellow fever vaccine. Here the CDR3 is given as CASSSGLAGGDTGELFF. The nucleotide sequence is TGTGCCAGCAGCTCCGGACTAGCGGGGGGAGATACCGGGGAGCTGTTTTTT.